This T cell receptor beta chain was sequenced in a study of blood T cell repertoires in COVID-19. In the study's own analysis: Researchers report that nucleated cell counts were estimated from reference gene primer amplification. The protocol was immunoSEQ multiplex PCR, while the TCRdb copy is restricted to in-frame clones and leaves out a portion. That table furnishes V, J and clone size, whereas the DNA furnished D and trimming. Of around 620,000 clones in the sample, just under 90% are singletons; the top ten hold roughly 0.25%. In regard to this clone: Other DNA sequences from this sample encode an identical CDR3 as well.

Sequencing used peripheral blood. The source of this sequence is a woman between 18 and 30 years old with acute or convalescent COVID-19.

This CDR3 is CSASRGTEAFF. In nucleotides, the CDR3 is TGCAGTGCTAGTAGGGGCACTGAAGCTTTCTTT. The rearrangement joins TRBV20-1 to TRBJ1-1; D may be TRBD1 (5 bases). Trimming pared 3 bases from V and 4 bases from J, leaving 6 bases between. Germline lookup yields CDR1 DFQATT and CDR2 SNEGSKA (reference sequence). This CDR3 comprises 11 residues.